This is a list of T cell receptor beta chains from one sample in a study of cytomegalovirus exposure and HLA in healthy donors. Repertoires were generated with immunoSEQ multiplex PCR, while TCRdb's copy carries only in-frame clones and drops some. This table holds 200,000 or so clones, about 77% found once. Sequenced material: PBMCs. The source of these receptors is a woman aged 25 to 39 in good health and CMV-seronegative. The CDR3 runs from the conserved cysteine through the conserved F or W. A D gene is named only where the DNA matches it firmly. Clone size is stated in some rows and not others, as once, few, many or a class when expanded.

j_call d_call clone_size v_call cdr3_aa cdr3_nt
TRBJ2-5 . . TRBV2 CASTTRRETQYF TGTGCCAGCACTACTAGAAGGGAGACCCAGTACTTC
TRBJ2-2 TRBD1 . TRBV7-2 CASSSGTGHGELFF TGTGCCAGCAGCTCCGGGACAGGGCACGGGGAGCTGTTTTTT
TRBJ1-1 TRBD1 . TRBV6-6 CASSQGARAFF TGTGCCAGCAGTCAGGGGGCGCGAGCTTTCTTT
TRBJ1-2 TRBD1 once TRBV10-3 CAISEQGLLGYTF TGTGCCATCAGTGAACAGGGGCTGCTCGGCTACACCTTC
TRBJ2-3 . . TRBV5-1 CASSPWAHADTQYF TGCGCCAGCAGCCCGTGGGCGCATGCAGATACGCAGTATTTT
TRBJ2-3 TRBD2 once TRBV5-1 CASSMGLAGASTDTQYF TGCGCCAGCAGCATGGGACTAGCGGGGGCGAGCACAGATACGCAGTATTTT
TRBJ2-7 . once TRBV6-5 CASSPTGNGDWEQYF TGTGCCAGCAGTCCCACTGGCAACGGGGATTGGGAGCAGTACTTC
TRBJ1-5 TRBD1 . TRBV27 CASSLTGASQPQHF TGTGCCAGCAGTTTGACAGGGGCAAGTCAGCCCCAGCATTTT
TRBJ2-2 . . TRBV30 CAWRENTGELFF TGTGCCTGGCGGGAGAACACCGGGGAGCTGTTTTTT
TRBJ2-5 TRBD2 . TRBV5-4 CASSPGGAGGQETQYF TGTGCCAGCAGCCCCGGGGGAGCGGGGGGGCAAGAGACCCAGTACTTC
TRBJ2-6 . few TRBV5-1 CASNLFPTGSGANVLTF TGCGCCAGCAATCTTTTCCCCACAGGGAGTGGGGCCAACGTCCTGACTTTC
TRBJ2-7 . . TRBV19 CASSIIRAGEQYF TGTGCCAGTAGTATTATCAGGGCTGGCGAGCAGTACTTC
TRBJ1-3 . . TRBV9 CASSSTGYFGNTIYF TGTGCCAGCAGCTCTACAGGGTATTTTGGAAACACCATATATTTT
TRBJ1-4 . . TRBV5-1 CASSLVSGPTNEKLFF TGCGCCAGCAGCTTGGTGTCTGGGCCAACTAATGAAAAACTGTTTTTT
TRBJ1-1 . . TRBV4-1 CASSQVQGNTEAFF TGCGCCAGCAGCCAGGTACAGGGGAACACTGAAGCTTTCTTT
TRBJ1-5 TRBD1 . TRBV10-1 CASGTGVRPQHF TGCGCCAGCGGGACAGGGGTTCGGCCCCAGCATTTT
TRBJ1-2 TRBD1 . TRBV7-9 CASSLGSQDRDGYTF TGTGCCAGCAGCTTAGGAAGCCAGGACAGGGACGGCTACACCTTC
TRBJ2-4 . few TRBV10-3 CAISESRQNIQYF TGTGCCATCAGTGAGTCGAGGCAAAACATTCAGTACTTC
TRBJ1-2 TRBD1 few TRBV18 CASSPMDRGGYTF TGTGCCAGCTCACCTATGGACAGGGGTGGCTACACCTTC
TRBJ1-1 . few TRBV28 CASGIGGLGTEAFF TGTGCCAGCGGGATTGGCGGGTTGGGCACTGAAGCTTTCTTT
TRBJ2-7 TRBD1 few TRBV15 CATSRSRAGGYEQYF TGTGCCACCAGCAGATCCCGGGCAGGGGGTTACGAGCAGTACTTC
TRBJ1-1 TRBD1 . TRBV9 CASRRTGGEAFF TGTGCCAGCAGGAGGACAGGGGGTGAAGCTTTCTTT
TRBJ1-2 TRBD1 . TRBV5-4 CASSPQTGTGSYGYTF TGTGCCAGCAGCCCTCAGACCGGGACAGGGAGCTATGGCTACACCTTC
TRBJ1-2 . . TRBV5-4 CASSLGHSLYGYTF TGTGCCAGCAGCTTGGGACATTCTCTCTATGGCTACACCTTC
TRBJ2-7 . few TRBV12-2 CASRLEAGGPYEQYF TGTGCAAGTCGCTTAGAAGCGGGAGGACCCTACGAGCAGTACTTC
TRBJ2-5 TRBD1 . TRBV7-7 CASSLGRDSQETQYF TGTGCCAGCAGCTTAGGCCGGGACAGCCAAGAGACCCAGTACTTC
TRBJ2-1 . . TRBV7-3 CASSLNHRDLAPNEQFF TGTGCCAGCAGCTTAAACCACCGGGACCTAGCGCCTAATGAGCAGTTCTTC
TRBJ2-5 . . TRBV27 CASYPIGGGEETQYF TGTGCCAGCTATCCTATAGGGGGGGGCGAGGAGACCCAGTACTTC
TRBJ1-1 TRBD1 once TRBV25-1 CASSNRGRTEAFF TGTGCCAGCAGTAACAGGGGGAGAACTGAAGCTTTCTTT
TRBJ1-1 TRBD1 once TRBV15 CATSRASRGRVAEAFF TGTGCCACCAGCAGGGCGAGCAGGGGGCGCGTCGCTGAAGCTTTCTTT
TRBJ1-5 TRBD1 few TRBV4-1 CASSPLASTGVSNQPQHF TGCGCCAGCAGCCCCTTGGCGTCTACAGGGGTTAGCAATCAGCCCCAGCATTTT
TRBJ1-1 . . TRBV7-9 CASTAGFTEAFF TGTGCCAGCACCGCAGGGTTCACTGAAGCTTTCTTT
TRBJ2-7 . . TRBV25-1 CASSEKDRFREQYF TGTGCCAGCAGTGAAAAGGACAGATTCCGGGAGCAGTACTTC
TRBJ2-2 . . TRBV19 CASSMTRVTGELFF TGTGCCAGTAGTATGACCAGGGTCACCGGGGAGCTGTTTTTT
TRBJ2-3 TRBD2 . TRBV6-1 CASKLLADSTDTQYF TGTGCCAGCAAACTACTAGCGGATAGCACAGATACGCAGTATTTT
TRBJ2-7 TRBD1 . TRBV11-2 CASSSRDRAYEQYF TGTGCCAGCAGCTCCCGGGACAGGGCCTACGAGCAGTACTTC
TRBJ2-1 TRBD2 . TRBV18 CASSPGISGRSYNEQFF TGTGCCAGCTCACCTGGCATTAGCGGGAGGTCCTACAATGAGCAGTTCTTC
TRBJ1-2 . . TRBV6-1 CASSARRLEDYGYTF TGTGCCAGCAGTGCGAGACGCTTGGAGGACTATGGCTACACCTTC
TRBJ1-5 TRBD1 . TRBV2 CASKGVGDRTLSNQPQHF TGTGCCAGCAAAGGAGTCGGGGACAGGACCCTAAGCAATCAGCCCCAGCATTTT